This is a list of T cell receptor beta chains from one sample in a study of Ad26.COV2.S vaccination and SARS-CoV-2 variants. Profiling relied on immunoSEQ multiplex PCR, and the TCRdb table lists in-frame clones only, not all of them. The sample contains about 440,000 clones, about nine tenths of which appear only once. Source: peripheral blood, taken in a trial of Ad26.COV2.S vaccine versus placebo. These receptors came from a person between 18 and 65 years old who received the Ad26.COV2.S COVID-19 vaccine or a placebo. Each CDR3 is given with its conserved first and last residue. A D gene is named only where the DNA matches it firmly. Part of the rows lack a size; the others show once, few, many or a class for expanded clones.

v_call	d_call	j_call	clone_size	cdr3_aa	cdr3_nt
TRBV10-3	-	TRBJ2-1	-	CAASDSSMGNEQFF	TGTGCCGCTTCCGATTCTAGTATGGGCAATGAGCAGTTCTTC
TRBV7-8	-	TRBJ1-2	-	CASSLVAGFGYTF	TGTGCCAGCAGCTTAGTAGCAGGATTCGGCTACACCTTC
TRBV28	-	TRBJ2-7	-	CASSAPGSSYEQYF	TGTGCCAGCAGTGCCCCAGGGAGCTCCTACGAGCAGTACTTC
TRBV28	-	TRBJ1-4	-	CASGPWGAQGEKLFF	TGTGCCAGCGGCCCATGGGGGGCGCAAGGAGAAAAACTGTTTTTT
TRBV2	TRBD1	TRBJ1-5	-	CASRGTGREDQPQHF	TGTGCCAGCAGGGGGACAGGCAGGGAAGATCAGCCCCAGCATTTT
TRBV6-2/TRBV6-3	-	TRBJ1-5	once	CASSLTNSGAQHF	TGTGCCAGCAGCTTGACCAATTCAGGCGCCCAGCATTTT
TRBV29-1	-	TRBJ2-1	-	CSVETDSSEQFF	TGCAGCGTTGAGACGGATAGTAGTGAGCAGTTCTTC
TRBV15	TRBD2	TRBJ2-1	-	CATSRDRGLAGRDNEQFF	TGTGCCACCAGCAGAGATAGGGGACTAGCGGGACGAGACAATGAGCAGTTCTTC
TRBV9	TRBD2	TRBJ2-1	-	CASSPGGLAFFF	TGTGCCAGCAGCCCCGGGGGACTAGCTTTTTTCTTC
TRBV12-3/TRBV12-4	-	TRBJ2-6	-	CASSFGGANVLTF	TGTGCCAGCAGTTTCGGCGGGGCCAACGTCCTGACTTTC
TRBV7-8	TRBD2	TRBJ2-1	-	CASSHPRDPGLAEISSEQFF	TGTGCCAGCAGCCACCCTCGGGATCCGGGACTAGCGGAGATTTCTAGTGAGCAGTTCTTC
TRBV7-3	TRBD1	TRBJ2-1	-	CASSRRQGHYNEQFF	TGTGCCAGCAGCCGCAGACAGGGGCACTACAATGAGCAGTTCTTC
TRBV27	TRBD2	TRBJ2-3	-	CASSVDSGRAQLGDTQYF	TGTGCCAGCAGTGTCGATAGCGGGAGGGCCCAGCTTGGAGATACGCAGTATTTT
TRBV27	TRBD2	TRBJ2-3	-	CASIGLAGGPDTQYF	TGTGCCAGCATCGGACTAGCGGGAGGGCCGGATACGCAGTATTTT
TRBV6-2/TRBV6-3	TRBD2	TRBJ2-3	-	CASSYFQREGSPPTDTQYF	TGTGCCAGCAGTTACTTCCAGCGGGAGGGGTCCCCTCCCACAGATACGCAGTATTTT
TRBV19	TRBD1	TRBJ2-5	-	CASSTSGGRETQYF	TGTGCCAGTAGTACCTCAGGGGGCCGAGAGACCCAGTACTTC
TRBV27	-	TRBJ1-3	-	CASRRTYGNTIYF	TGTGCCAGCAGGCGGACATACGGAAACACCATATATTTT
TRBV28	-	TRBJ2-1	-	CASSLGGLPYNEQFF	TGTGCCAGCAGTTTGGGGGGACTCCCCTACAATGAGCAGTTCTTC
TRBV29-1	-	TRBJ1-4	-	CSVGPTGSTNEKLFF	TGCAGCGTTGGACCCACAGGGTCAACTAATGAAAAACTGTTTTTT
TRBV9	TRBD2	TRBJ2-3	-	CASSVDVAGPTDTQYF	TGTGCCAGCAGCGTAGATGTAGCGGGGCCCACAGATACGCAGTATTTT
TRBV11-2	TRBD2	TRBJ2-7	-	CASSSPSGRAAYEQYF	TGTGCCAGCAGCTCACCTAGCGGGAGGGCCGCCTACGAGCAGTACTTC
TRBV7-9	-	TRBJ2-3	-	CASSLLREGTDTQYF	TGTGCCAGCAGCTTATTGAGGGAGGGCACAGATACGCAGTATTTT
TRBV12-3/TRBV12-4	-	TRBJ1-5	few	CASSWSMWQPQHF	TGTGCCAGCAGTTGGAGTATGTGGCAGCCCCAGCATTTT
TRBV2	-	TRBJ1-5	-	CASSEEHGQPQHF	TGTGCCAGCAGTGAGGAACACGGGCAGCCCCAGCATTTT
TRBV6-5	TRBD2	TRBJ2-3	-	CASRGTSGAQYF	TGTGCCAGCAGAGGGACTAGCGGGGCGCAGTATTTT
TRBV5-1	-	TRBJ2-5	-	CASTPGLARGQETQYF	TGCGCCAGCACCCCGGGGTTAGCGAGGGGCCAAGAGACCCAGTACTTC
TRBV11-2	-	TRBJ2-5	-	CASSLGRQAGETQYF	TGTGCCAGCAGCCTGGGGAGACAGGCTGGGGAGACCCAGTACTTC
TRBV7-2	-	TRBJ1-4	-	CASSPGGSNEKLFF	TGTGCCAGCAGCCCCGGGGGGTCTAATGAAAAACTGTTTTTT
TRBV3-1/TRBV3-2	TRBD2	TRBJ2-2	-	CASSQDRLAGTGELFF	TGTGCCAGCAGCCAAGATCGACTAGCGGGCACCGGGGAGCTGTTTTTT
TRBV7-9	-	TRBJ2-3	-	CASSEDHGGRTPTDTQYF	TGTGCCAGCAGCGAAGACCACGGGGGGCGAACCCCGACAGATACGCAGTATTTT
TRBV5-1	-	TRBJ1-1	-	CASSYGGPKNTEAFF	TGCGCCAGCAGCTATGGGGGACCCAAGAACACTGAAGCTTTCTTT
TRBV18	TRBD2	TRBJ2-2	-	CASSPPSRGGGELFF	TGTGCCAGCTCGCCCCCTTCGCGGGGGGGCGGGGAGCTGTTTTTT
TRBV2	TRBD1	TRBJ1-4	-	CASSLDRGVEKLFF	TGTGCCAGCAGTCTTGACAGGGGAGTTGAAAAACTGTTTTTT
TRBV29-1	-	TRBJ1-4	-	CSVGSGPTHEKLFF	TGCAGCGTTGGGTCGGGCCCTACCCATGAAAAACTGTTTTTT
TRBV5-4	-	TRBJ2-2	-	CASSGRGTTNTGELFF	TGTGCCAGCAGCGGAAGAGGGACAACGAACACCGGGGAGCTGTTTTTT
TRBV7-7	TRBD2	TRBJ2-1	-	CASFFRDGAGEVLNEQFF	TGTGCTAGCTTCTTTCGGGACGGAGCGGGAGAAGTCCTCAATGAGCAGTTCTTC
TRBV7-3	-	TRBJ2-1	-	CASSLFRLRRAGNFNEQFF	TGTGCCAGCAGCTTATTTAGGTTAAGAAGGGCCGGTAACTTTAATGAGCAGTTCTTC
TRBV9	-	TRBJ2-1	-	CATAPSAGLNEQFF	TGTGCCACCGCCCCATCGGCAGGGCTGAATGAGCAGTTCTTC
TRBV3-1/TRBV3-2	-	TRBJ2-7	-	CASSQGTRSYEQYF	TGTGCCAGCAGCCAAGGGACACGGTCCTACGAGCAGTACTTC
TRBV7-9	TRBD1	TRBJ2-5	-	CASSLTTGDETQYF	TGTGCCAGCAGCTTAACGACAGGGGACGAGACCCAGTACTTC
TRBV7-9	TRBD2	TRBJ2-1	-	CASSPRGTINNEQFF	TGTGCCAGCAGCCCACGGGGGACTATCAACAATGAGCAGTTCTTC
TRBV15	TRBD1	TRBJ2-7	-	CATSRPTTGEDGQYF	TGTGCCACCAGCAGGCCGACGACAGGGGAGGATGGGCAGTACTTC
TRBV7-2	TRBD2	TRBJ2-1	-	CASSTSGRVNEQFF	TGTGCCAGCAGCACTAGCGGGAGGGTAAATGAGCAGTTCTTC